Following are 19 T cell receptor beta chains from one sample sequenced in a study of blood T cell repertoires in COVID-19. TCRdb's copy holds only in-frame clones and misses some; the assay was immunoSEQ multiplex PCR. Here the sample spans some 320,000 clones, approximately 81% being singletons. Material for sequencing was PBMCs or T cells enriched from blood (not recorded which). The source of these receptors is a woman under 40 who had been exposed to COVID-19.

The CDR3 nucleotides read TGTGCCAGCATGCGGGAGAATTACAATGAGCAGTTCTTC. The encoded protein is CASMRENYNEQFF. The V and J genes are TRBV2 and TRBJ2-1; 7 positions agree with TRBD2. J gave up 4 bases and V 7 bases, and 4 bases lay outside the gene matches. CDR1 SNHLY and CDR2 FYNNEI come from the germline V gene. This CDR3 region has 13 residues.

V gene TRBV28 combines with J gene TRBJ1-1, with 10 bases matching TRBD1. V lost 6 bases and J lost 5; bases outside the gene matches: 9. This CDR3 spans 15 amino acids. From germline, CDR1 is MDHEN and CDR2 SYDVKM. The CDR3 sequence is CASSRGTGAYTEAFF. The CDR3 coding sequence is TGTGCCAGCAGCCGTGGGACAGGGGCGTATACTGAAGCTTTCTTT.

The chain has TRBV5-1 and TRBJ1-2; tentatively, D is TRBD1 (6 bases). CDR3 length: 13 amino acids. Per germline, CDR1 SGHRS and CDR2 YFSETQ. V lost 4 bases, J lost 2 bases, and 9 bases lay in between. CDR3 sequence reads: CASSPGQNYGYTF. For the CDR3, the DNA is TGCGCCAGCAGCCCCGGACAGAACTATGGCTACACCTTC.

The rearrangement links TRBV12-5 to TRBJ1-5; 8 positions agree with TRBD1. CDR1 and CDR2 from the germline V gene are LGHNT and FRNRAP. V lost 4 bases to trimming and J lost 7 bases; unmatched junction nucleotides: 6. The CDR3 totals 14 residues. CDR3 nucleotides: TGTGCTAGTGGTTCTCAGGGGGCCGAGCAGCCCCAGCATTTT. It is translated as CASGSQGAEQPQHF.

This clone came up once. As DNA, the CDR3 is TGTGCCAGCGGGGAGGGACTTAACAATGAGCAGTTCTTC. It specifies CASGEGLNNEQFF. V gene TRBV11-2 combines with J gene TRBJ2-1; 7 nucleotides line up with TRBD2. Trimming removed 8 bases from V and 5 bases from J; junction bases left unmatched: 6. In germline, CDR1 is SGHAT, CDR2 FQNNGV. CDR3 length: 13 amino acids.

The V call is TRBV28, the J call TRBJ2-7, with a weak D call TRBD2 (5 bases). The germline CDR1 and CDR2 sequences are MDHEN and SYDVKM. The V end was cut by 4 bases, the J end by 2 bases, with 15 bases between. The CDR3 totals 15 residues. CDR3 DNA sequence: TGTGCCAGCAGTTCCGGAACCGGGGTAACCTACGAGCAGTACTTC. It specifies CASSSGTGVTYEQYF. The variable domain in full, completed from reference TRBV28 and TRBJ2-7, reads DVKVTQSSRYLVKRTGEKVFLECVQDMDHENMFWYRQDPGLGLRLIYFSYDVKMKEKGDIPEGYSVSREKKERFSLILESASTNQTSMYLCASSSGTGVTYEQYFGPGTRLTVT.

The rearrangement links TRBV7-2 to TRBJ1-2; possible D gene TRBD1, 6 bases. Per germline, CDR1 SGHTA and CDR2 FQGNSA. Trimming shortened V by 5 bases and J by 5 bases, and 24 bases separated the two germline ends. The length of the CDR3 is 17 residues. The CDR3 spells CASSRGGGNSIVYGYTF. The DNA for the CDR3 is TGTGCCAGCAGCAGGGGGGGTGGTAACTCTATTGTTTATGGCTACACCTTC.

Only one count was recorded for this clone. CDR3 region: CASSPPGISPEQYF. The DNA of the CDR3 is TGTGCCAGCAGCCCGCCAGGAATATCGCCCGAGCAGTACTTC. The chain links TRBV3-1 (or the pseudogene TRBV3-2) to TRBJ2-7; D not resolved. V was pared by 4 bases and J by 6 bases, with 16 bases between. The germline V gene has CDR1 LGHDT and CDR2 YNNKEL (reference sequence). The CDR3 is 14 amino acids.

The rearrangement links TRBV28 to TRBJ2-7, with TRBD2 matching over 10 bases. V trimming: 8 bases; J trimming: 3 bases; junction bases outside the gene matches: 16. The CDR3 runs to 17 residues. In germline, CDR1 is MDHEN, CDR2 SYDVKM. The CDR3 coding sequence is TGTGCCAGCTCGAGATCGAGCGGGAGGGCCGATGGCTACGAGCAGTACTTC. Translated: CASSRSSGRADGYEQYF. The variable domain in full, with the rest retrieved from reference TRBV28 and TRBJ2-7, is DVKVTQSSRYLVKRTGEKVFLECVQDMDHENMFWYRQDPGLGLRLIYFSYDVKMKEKGDIPEGYSVSREKKERFSLILESASTNQTSMYLCASSRSSGRADGYEQYFGPGTRLTVT.

This clone was seen only once. The chain couples TRBV7-9 to TRBJ2-7, with 11 bases matching TRBD2. Per the germline V gene, CDR1 is SEHNR and CDR2 is FQNEAQ (reference sequence). This CDR3 is built from 17 residues. J lost 5 bases, V lost 0 bases, and 9 bases had no gene match. The CDR3 DNA is TGTGCCAGCAGCTTAGCGGATCCTAGCGGGGGGTTCCACGAGCAGTACTTC. Its protein product is CASSLADPSGGFHEQYF.

V is TRBV9 and J is TRBJ2-1, with D possibly matching TRBD2 (6 bases). CDR1 is SGDLS, CDR2 YYNGEE, per germline. The V end lost 4 bases, the J end lost 5 bases, and 13 bases lay between the germline ends. The CDR3 loop spans 14 amino acids. The DNA of the CDR3 is TGTGCCAGCAGCTCACGACTAGTCGACAATGAGCAGTTCTTC. It specifies CASSSRLVDNEQFF.

The rearrangement links TRBV7-2 to TRBJ1-1; no clear D gene. The CDR3 is made up of 15 amino acids. Trimming took off 2 bases at V and 4 bases at J, with 14 bases between the two ends. Germline CDR1 is SGHTA and CDR2 is FQGNSA. The CDR3 loop is CASSLWAGMATEAFF. Here the CDR3 DNA reads TGTGCCAGCAGCTTATGGGCAGGAATGGCCACTGAAGCTTTCTTT.

This chain uses TRBV28 with TRBJ1-6; D gene unclear. The CDR3 spans 19 residues. The V end was cut by 4 bases, the J end by 0 bases, with 19 bases between. Germline V gene data show CDR1 as MDHEN and CDR2 as SYDVKM. CDR3 coding DNA: TGTGCCAGCAGTTCTTTCGTATTAGCTTCGAGCTCCTATAATTCACCCCTCCACTTT. Its protein is CASSSFVLASSSYNSPLHF.

V and J are TRBV4-3 and TRBJ2-7; 7 nucleotides agree with TRBD2. This CDR3 contains 16 residues. Germline trimming cut 1 base from V and 2 bases from J; bases unmatched to any gene: 8. Germline V lookup: CDR1 LGHNA, CDR2 YSLEER. The CDR3 region is CASSQGTSAPTYEQYF. The CDR3 nucleotides are TGCGCCAGCAGCCAAGGAACTAGCGCCCCTACCTACGAGCAGTACTTC.

This chain uses TRBV11-3 with TRBJ2-3; D unclear. Germline V gives CDR1 SGHNT, CDR2 YENEEA. V gave up 1 base and J gave up 2 bases, with 7 bases separating them. CDR3 length: 14 residues. The CDR3: CASSLAGATDTQYF. Here the CDR3 DNA reads TGTGCCAGCAGCTTAGCAGGTGCCACAGATACGCAGTATTTT.

The chain links TRBV21-1 to TRBJ1-2; the D segment call TRBD1 is taken from the table without a DNA check. TRBV21-1 is noted as a pseudogene. The CDR3 totals 17 residues. The CDR3 reads CASTVLGQGSSNYGYTF. CDR3 sequence (DNA): TGTGCCAGCACCGTTCTCGGGCAGGGAAGTTCTAACTATGGCTACACCTTC.

The genes are TRBV1 and TRBJ2-3; the table gives TRBD2 as D, unverified against the DNA. TRBV1 is listed as a pseudogene. The CDR3 has 20 amino acids. CDR3 DNA: TGCACCAGCAGACCCCAAGGCGCGGGAGGGCTTCCTAAGGGCACAGATACGCAGTATTTT. Encoded protein: CTSRPQGAGGLPKGTDTQYF.

The chain couples TRBV5-1 to TRBJ1-5; no reliable D call. The CDR3 length is 13 residues. Trimming stripped 0 bases from V and 5 bases from J, with 6 bases between. Germline V gives CDR1 SGHRS, CDR2 YFSETQ. Written as DNA, the CDR3 is TGCGCCAGCAGCTTGGAGCCGGATCAGCCCCAGCATTTT. This sequence encodes CASSLEPDQPQHF.

The CDR3 DNA follows: TGTGCCAGTAGCAGCGGGGAATACCCGAACACCGGGGAGCTGTTTTTT. As protein: CASSSGEYPNTGELFF. This chain joins TRBV6-4 and TRBJ2-2; the match to TRBD2 covers 7 bases. The CDR3 is 16 residues long. The germline V gene encodes CDR1 MRHNA and CDR2 SNTAGT. Trimming at V came to 9 bases and at J to 0 bases, leaving 10 bases not matched to a gene.